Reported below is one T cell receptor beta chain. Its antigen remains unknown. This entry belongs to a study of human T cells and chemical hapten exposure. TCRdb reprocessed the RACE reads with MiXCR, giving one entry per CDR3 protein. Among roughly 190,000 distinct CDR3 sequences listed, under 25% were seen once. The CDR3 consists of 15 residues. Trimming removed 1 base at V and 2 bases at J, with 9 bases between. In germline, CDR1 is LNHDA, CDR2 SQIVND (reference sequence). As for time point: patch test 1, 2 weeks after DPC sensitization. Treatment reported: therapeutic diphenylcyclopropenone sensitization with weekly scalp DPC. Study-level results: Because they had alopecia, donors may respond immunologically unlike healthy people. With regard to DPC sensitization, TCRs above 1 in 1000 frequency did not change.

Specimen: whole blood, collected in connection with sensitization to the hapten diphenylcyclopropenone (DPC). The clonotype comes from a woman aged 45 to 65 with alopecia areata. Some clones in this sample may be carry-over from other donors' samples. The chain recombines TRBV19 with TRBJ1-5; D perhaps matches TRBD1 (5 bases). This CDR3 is CASSIVGVGNQPQHF. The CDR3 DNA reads TGTGCCAGTAGTATAGTAGGGGTCGGCAATCAGCCCCAGCATTTT.